These 18 T cell receptor beta chains came from one sample sequenced in a study of T cell responses to AZD1222 COVID-19 vaccine. Libraries were prepared by immunoSEQ multiplex PCR; TCRdb keeps only in-frame clonotypes and omits some of them. Of about 94,000 clones listed, 85% are singletons. The sequencing used peripheral blood, collected 28 days after the second AZD1222 dose. All receptors derive from an adult who received the AZD1222 COVID-19 vaccine.

The rearrangement joins TRBV14 to TRBJ1-1, with a possible D match to TRBD1 (5 bases). Germline CDR1 is SGHDN and CDR2 is FVKESK. V shed 4 bases and J shed 0 bases, with 15 bases lying between them. CDR3 length: 16 residues. The CDR3 DNA sequence: TGTGCCAGCAGCCGTGCTTTGGGGGAAGTGAACACTGAAGCTTTCTTT. Translated, it gives CASSRALGEVNTEAFF.

The chain couples TRBV28 to TRBJ1-2, with a weak D call TRBD1 (5 bases). In germline, CDR1 is MDHEN, CDR2 SYDVKM. The CDR3 has 14 residues. Trimming removed 6 bases at V and 8 bases at J, with 19 bases between. This CDR3 is CASSPWQGQSGYTF. CDR3 bases: TGTGCCAGCAGCCCATGGCAGGGTCAGTCAGGCTACACCTTC.

This chain connects TRBV20-1 to TRBJ1-2; 9 bases are a match to TRBD1. The J segment lost 7 bases and the V segment lost 8 bases, leaving 2 bases of the junction unmatched. This CDR3 region has 10 residues. Germline V gene sequence: CDR1 DFQATT, CDR2 SNEGSKA (reference sequence). This CDR3 is CSTDRGGYTF. DNA of the CDR3: TGCAGTACGGACAGGGGTGGCTACACCTTC.

The CDR3 reads CASSLVGSPLHF. CDR3 in DNA: TGTGCCAGCAGTTTAGTGGGCTCACCCCTCCACTTT. The chain couples TRBV12-3 or TRBV12-4 to TRBJ1-6; D unclear. V lost 1 base, J lost 10 bases, and 5 bases lay in between. This CDR3 comprises 12 residues.

This rearrangement joins TRBV3-1 (or the pseudogene TRBV3-2) to TRBJ2-2; D is perhaps TRBD2 (5 bases). Germline V gene lookup returns CDR1 LGHDT and CDR2 YNNKEL (reference sequence). Trimming took off 1 base at V and 0 bases at J, with 15 bases between the two ends. The CDR3 loop spans 18 amino acids. The CDR3 DNA reads TGTGCCAGCAGCCAAGTCATAATGAGGGTAACGAACACCGGGGAGCTGTTTTTT. This codes for CASSQVIMRVTNTGELFF.

The rearrangement links TRBV9 to TRBJ2-2; 8 positions match TRBD2. CDR3 length equals 16 residues. Germline assignment: CDR1 SGDLS and CDR2 YYNGEE. J was trimmed by 1 base and V by 0 bases; bases with no gene match: 2. This chain's CDR3 is CASSVAGGQNTGELFF. For the CDR3, the DNA is TGTGCCAGCAGCGTAGCGGGGGGGCAGAACACCGGGGAGCTGTTTTTT.

This clone was seen once. The gene calls are TRBV4-2 and TRBJ1-5; 7 nucleotides align to TRBD1. The CDR3 spans 15 residues. V lost 4 bases, J lost 4 bases, and 7 bases stayed unmatched. CDR1 and CDR2 (germline): LGHNA, YNFKEQ. The CDR3 sequence: CASSLGRDSNQPQHF. CDR3 DNA sequence: TGTGCCAGCAGCCTGGGCCGGGACAGTAATCAGCCCCAGCATTTT.

This chain joins TRBV10-1 and TRBJ1-1, with 8 bases that match TRBD1. The V and J ends lost 4 bases and 5 bases, in that order; junction bases with no gene match: 3. Germline V gives CDR1 WNHNN, CDR2 SYGVQD (reference sequence). The CDR3 runs to 13 residues. The CDR3 reads CASSAGQATEAFF. The CDR3 bases are TGCGCCAGCAGTGCGGGACAGGCGACTGAAGCTTTCTTT.

The V and J genes are TRBV7-2 and TRBJ2-7; D could derive from TRBD1 or TRBD2 (5 bases each). CDR1 and CDR2 (germline): SGHTA, FQGNSA. Deletions cut 5 bases from V and 6 bases from J, with 14 bases between. The CDR3 sequence is 13 residues long. As DNA, the CDR3 is TGTGCCAGCAGCGCAGGCTCGGGGACCGAGCAGTACTTC. Encoded protein: CASSAGSGTEQYF.

J is TRBJ1-1 and V is TRBV18, with TRBD1 as a possible D gene (5 bases). This CDR3 comprises 16 residues. Deletions cut 0 bases from V and 4 bases from J, with 15 bases between. Germline CDR1 is KGHSH and CDR2 is LQKENI. DNA of the CDR3: TGTGCCAGCTCACCACCGTTGGGGGGTACGAGCACTGAAGCTTTCTTT. Translated: CASSPPLGGTSTEAFF.

J is TRBJ1-4 and V is TRBV18, with 10 positions matching TRBD1. The CDR3 spans 15 residues. The germline CDR1 and CDR2 sequences are KGHSH and LQKENI. V dropped 6 bases and J dropped 8; count of bases not matched to a gene: 9. For the CDR3, the DNA is TGTGCCAGCTCTCGACAGGGGGCAGGAGAGGAAAAACTGTTTTTT. Protein sequence: CASSRQGAGEEKLFF.

The rearrangement joins TRBV7-2 to TRBJ1-1, with D unclear. Trimming took 4 bases from V and 1 from J, leaving 16 bases between them. The CDR3 covers 16 residues. CDR1 and CDR2 from the germline V gene are SGHTA and FQGNSA. For the CDR3, the DNA is TGTGCCAGCAGCTCACCCTCAGGTGGCTGGAACACTGAAGCTTTCTTT. This translates into CASSSPSGGWNTEAFF.

This chain links TRBV10-3 with TRBJ1-1; no definite D call. There are 13 residues in the CDR3. The germline CDR1 and CDR2 sequences are ENHRY and SYGVKD. The V and J ends lost 10 bases and 6 bases respectively, with 18 bases between them. The CDR3 protein is CANGRELEAEAFF. CDR3 bases: TGTGCCAATGGTAGGGAACTGGAGGCTGAAGCTTTCTTT.

The chain links TRBV19 to TRBJ2-5; 7 bases align to TRBD1. With 9 bases clipped from V and 5 bases from J, the junction kept 12 bases outside the gene matches. Per germline, CDR1 LNHDA and CDR2 SQIVND (reference sequence). The CDR3 runs 14 residues. In DNA, the CDR3 is TGTGCCAGCACCCCTCGAACAGGGGAGGAGACCCAGTACTTC. It encodes CASTPRTGEETQYF.

The rearrangement links TRBV9 to TRBJ2-1; D is possibly TRBD1 (6 bases). In germline, CDR1 is SGDLS, CDR2 YYNGEE. This CDR3 comprises 14 residues. Trimming took 4 bases from V and 6 from J, leaving 14 bases between them. The CDR3 here is CASSRRQVGNEQFF. In nucleotides, the CDR3 is TGTGCCAGCAGCCGAAGACAGGTGGGCAATGAGCAGTTCTTC.

The chain carries TRBV6-5 and TRBJ2-7; D may be TRBD1 (6 bases). Germline values: CDR1 MNHEY, CDR2 SVGAGI. V dropped 6 bases and J dropped 0 bases, with 12 bases sitting between them. The CDR3 consists of 14 residues. The CDR3 protein is CASSPGQFSYEQYF. The CDR3 DNA reads TGTGCCAGCAGCCCCGGACAGTTCTCCTACGAGCAGTACTTC.

The gene calls are TRBV18 and TRBJ2-1, with 8 bases aligning to TRBD2. V lost 4 bases to trimming and J lost 7 bases; unmatched junction nucleotides: 6. This CDR3 is 14 amino acids long. Looked up from germline, CDR1 is KGHSH and CDR2 is LQKENI. CDR3 sequence: CASSQPGLVNEQFF. The DNA for the CDR3 is TGTGCCAGCTCACAACCGGGACTAGTAAATGAGCAGTTCTTC.

The chain couples TRBV6-6 to TRBJ1-6; D perhaps matches TRBD1 (5 bases). Germline V gene data show CDR1 as MNHNY and CDR2 as SVGAGI (reference sequence). The CDR3 covers 12 residues. The germline V and J ends were trimmed by 10 bases and 7 bases, with 11 bases remaining between them. CDR3 residues: CATYRSNSPLHF. In DNA, the CDR3 is TGTGCCACCTACAGGTCCAATTCACCCCTCCACTTT.